This TCR beta chain was sequenced in a study of blood T cell repertoires in COVID-19. Background on the study: Sites in the United States, Italy and Spain provided acute and convalescent COVID-19 samples. T cells, B-cell-depleted T cells, or PBMCs provided the cDNA or gDNA that served as material.

The count of this clone is one. Original processing methods: The authors estimated nucleated cell counts from reference gene primer amplification. Assay: immunoSEQ multiplex PCR; the TCRdb copy retains only in-frame clones and omits some. The DNA was the basis for D and trimming; V, J and clone size are from that table. The sample lists 130,000 to 150,000 clones; 88% were seen once. With 2 bases clipped from V and 7 bases from J, the junction kept 3 bases outside the gene matches. CDR3 length equals 15 residues. Germline lookup yields CDR1 SGDLS and CDR2 YYNGEE. The chain links TRBV9 to TRBJ2-7, with 16 bases aligning to TRBD2. The sequence was collected from a man between 65 and 80 years old with acute or convalescent COVID-19. Sequencing was performed on peripheral blood. The CDR3 DNA follows: TGTGCCAGCAGCGTGGGACTAGCGGGAGGGGAAGAGCAGTACTTC. This sequence encodes CASSVGLAGGEEQYF.